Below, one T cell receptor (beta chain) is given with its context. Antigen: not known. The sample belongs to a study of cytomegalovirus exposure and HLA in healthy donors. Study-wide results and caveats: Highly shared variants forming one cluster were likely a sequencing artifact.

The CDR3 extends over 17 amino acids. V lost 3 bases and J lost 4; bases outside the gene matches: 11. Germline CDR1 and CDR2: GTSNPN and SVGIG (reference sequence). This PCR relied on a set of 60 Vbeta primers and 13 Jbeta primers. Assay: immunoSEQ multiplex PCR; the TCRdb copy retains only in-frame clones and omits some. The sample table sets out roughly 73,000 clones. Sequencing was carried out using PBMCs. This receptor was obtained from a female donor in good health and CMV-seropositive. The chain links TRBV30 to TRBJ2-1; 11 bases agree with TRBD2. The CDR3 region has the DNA TGTGCCTGGAGGCGACCCCTGACTAGCGGGGAATACAATGAGCAGTTCTTC. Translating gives CAWRRPLTSGEYNEQFF.